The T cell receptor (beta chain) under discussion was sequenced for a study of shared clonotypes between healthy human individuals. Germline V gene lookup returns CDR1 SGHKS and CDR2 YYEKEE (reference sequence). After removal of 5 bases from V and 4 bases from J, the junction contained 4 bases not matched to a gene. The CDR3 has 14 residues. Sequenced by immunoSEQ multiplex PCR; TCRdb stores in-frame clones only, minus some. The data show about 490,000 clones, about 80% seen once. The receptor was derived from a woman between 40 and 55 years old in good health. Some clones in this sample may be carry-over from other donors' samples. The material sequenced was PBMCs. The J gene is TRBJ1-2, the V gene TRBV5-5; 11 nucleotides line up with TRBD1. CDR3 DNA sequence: TGTGCCAGCAGAGCCGGGACAGGGGGCTATGGCTACACCTTC. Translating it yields CASRAGTGGYGYTF.